This T cell receptor beta chain came from a study of cytomegalovirus exposure and HLA in healthy donors (TCRdb year 2017). For context, the study as a whole: According to an earlier analysis of 550 to 700 of the donors, some 180 million T cells yielded 90 million to 140 million unique TCR beta sequences and approximately 280 Gb of sequence data. Approximately 310 gigabases of sequencing data and approximately 80 million unique TCR sequences were included in an early release covering several hundred HLA-typed donors. The genetic ancestry cluster associated with self-reported Caucasian donors included 70% to 85% of the roughly 400 genotyped donors. The aim of the study was to test whether cataloging public T cell receptors could identify signatures of past pathogen exposure. Using immunosequencing, the study profiled T cell repertoires from about 620 subjects and related those repertoires to cytomegalovirus serostatus. Besides the first cohort of 666 subjects, a separate validation cohort made up of 120 different subjects was used. High-throughput TCR immunosequencing, statistical association of individual TCRs with disease status, and machine learning were combined to predict cytomegalovirus infection status. In a later analysis, previously published TCR beta repertoires from several hundred donors were re-analyzed and high-resolution HLA genotyping was added so that TCR occurrence patterns could be studied. Rather than using new phenotypic data, the later analysis identified candidate immune exposures from TCR beta sequences and from how often those sequences occurred across donors. An earlier analysis of 587 of the donors used high-throughput TCR beta sequencing to judge whether each TCR beta V gene segment behaved as functional or pseudogenic. Donor age, sex, ethnicity and CMV serostatus were compiled alongside the repertoire data. Genome-wide SNP genotypes for about 60% of the 666 donors were used in a later genetic analysis, which treated that subset as a discovery cohort. Every discovery cohort repertoire had been produced on one sequencing platform. Both class I and class II loci were covered by HLA typing, at four-digit resolution. The number of typed donors differed by locus: about 620-640 for A, B, C, DRB1 and DQB1; approximately 520 for DQA1; 606 for DPA1; and some 450 for DPB1. Roughly 5 DR-DQ haplotypes were handled as single units for association and clustering, since linkage in the cohort was strong. On average, roughly 200,000 unique TCR beta nucleotide sequences were sequenced per donor among 350 to 400 genotyped donors of the cohort, with about 19% of those sequences being non-productive. Overall results and qualifications from the work: Presence/absence analyses assumed roughly uniform sequencing depth across donors, an assumption that may not hold. Most TCR sequences were seen in very few donors, while some public TCRs were found in many individuals. In vitro tests confirmed that three of the cytomegalovirus-associated TCR beta chains recognize cytomegalovirus antigens. For the cohort, immune exposure information was limited to CMV serostatus. A total of around 150 TCR beta chains were listed by the study as associated with cytomegalovirus. The authors suggested that the approach could potentially be generalized to other disease states and immunological phenotypes. In a later analysis, HLA-associated TCR beta chains showed more clonal expansion and lower generation probabilities than non-associated chains that were equally common. Because counts were too low, around 18 rarely observed V segments, including chromosome 9 orphons, were left out of the earlier analysis of 587 of the donors. A later analysis associated about 18,000 TCR beta sequences with specific HLA alleles at a false discovery rate of 0.05. Most CMV-associated TCR beta chains appeared to be HLA-restricted in a later analysis, and the HLA associations seemed to be driven largely by CMV exposure. Some IMGT-functional V segments, including TRBV6-2 and TRBV6-3, could not be told apart with the 87-base-pair reads, so those segments were excluded. In an earlier analysis of 587 of the donors, most TCR beta V segments appeared in productive rearrangements about 90% or about 30% of the time, broadly matching IMGT annotations. HLA typing was unavailable for some donors at each locus, so association tests used only the typed subset. A further reported finding was that TCR beta sequences accurately predicted the HLA-A and HLA-B alleles for most subjects in the first cohort. Assigning TCR associations to individual alleles was difficult when HLA alleles, especially DR and DQ, strongly co-occurred. A later analysis found that TCR association rates varied across HLA loci, with DRB1 alleles showing the most associated TCRs and HLA-C alleles the fewest. Cytomegalovirus status was reported to be diagnosed by the classifier with high specificity and sensitivity in both the original and validation cohorts. Correlated functional status among segregating V segments might be attributable to linkage disequilibrium, but an unknown experimental factor could not be ruled out. In a later genetic analysis, a missense DCLRE1C variant was associated with V-gene and J-gene trimming of TCR beta chains, and the association was replicated in an independent cohort. A later genetic analysis reported fewer N-insertions in productive TCRs among donors in an Asian-associated ancestry cluster than the roughly 700-donor mean. A later analysis reported that several top co-occurrence clusters appeared linked to parvovirus B19, influenza, CMV and Epstein-Barr virus. The cohort was sequenced for TCR beta chains only, and without alpha or paired-chain data the features that could be detected were limited. A cluster of highly shared sequence variants was judged likely to represent a technical artifact of the sequencing pipeline.

Library generation was performed with the immunoSEQ multiplex PCR assay. For the multiplex PCR, a mixture combining 60 forward primers for TCR Vbeta segments and 13 reverse primers for TCR Jbeta segments was used. A multiplex PCR assay on genomic DNA amplified the CDR3 region of rearranged TCR beta genes. The amplified TCR beta libraries were sequenced on the Illumina HiSeq System as 87-base-pair reads. The original pipeline was this. A later analysis counted about 80 million unique TCR beta chains across the 650 to 700 repertoires, and roughly 9.9 million of these chains were shared by at least two donors. To remove PCR and sequencing errors, raw reads were error-corrected and collapsed into unique sequences using a nearest-neighbor algorithm that merged closely related sequences. Alignment of CDR3 sequences to IMGT reference sequences was used to assign V, D and J gene segments. For a sequence to be retained, at least a six-nucleotide match to both a V gene segment and a J gene segment was required. A rearrangement counted as productive if the CDR3 had no stop codons and remained in frame with V and J, and every other rearrangement counted as non-productive. Following IMGT convention, CDR3 was defined as the stretch from the second conserved V-encoded cysteine to the conserved J-encoded phenylalanine. Sequences without an unambiguous match to a single V gene segment were excluded from the earlier analysis of a few hundred of the donors. In an earlier analysis of 587 of the donors, a V segment was called functional when productive rearrangements were above 56.7%, and segregating when the standard deviation between donors exceeded 5%. To diagnose cytomegalovirus status from the catalog of TCR beta chain sequences, a statistical classification framework was built. V and J gene assignment, in a later analysis, came from comparing TCR nucleotide sequences with IMGT/GENE-DB human TR gene sequences. The TCRdist pipeline was used in a later analysis to assign CDR3 sequences and most-parsimonious VDJ recombination scenarios. A later analysis defined each TCR beta chain by its CDR3 amino acid sequence plus V-gene family, and excluded reads lacking a unique V-gene family. A later analysis removed 600 or so highly shared, low-generation-probability nucleotide sequences to deal with suspected cross-contamination and a sequencing artifact. In a later analysis, a clonal expansion index for each public chain was calculated from normalized within-repertoire ranks of inferred template counts. A later analysis computed generation probabilities with a VDJ recombination model fitted to out-of-frame rearrangements, and checked the results against IGoR. In a later analysis, hypergeometric tests were used to score TCR-TCR, TCR-HLA and TCR-CMV co-occurrence, with a repertoire-size bias correction applied to TCR pairs. In a later analysis, false discovery rates were estimated by permuting HLA or CMV assignments 20 times. In a later analysis, co-occurring TCRs were grouped with DBSCAN, and TCRdist sequence similarity was added when clustering was performed within HLA-allele-positive subsets. For co-occurrence clustering, repertoires with fewer than 30,000 or more than 120,000 public chains were excluded, along with four or five repertoires with anomalous nucleotide sharing. TCRdb holds this immuneACCESS table with in-frame rearrangements only. Some clones are missing; in checked studies, unresolved V genes explain under half, and the rest has no known cause. V and J calls and clone size are given by that table; D and trimming were obtained from the DNA. The sample profile shows over 80,000 clones; 75% to 80% of them were found once. Of the sample, 6% falls within the top ten clones.

CDR3 length: 14 amino acids, cysteine to phenylalanine. Kept here is only the CDR3 DNA, which spans 42 bases and is read in frame from base 1. V sheds 3 bases and J sheds 7 bases, leaving 13 bases between their ends. CDR1 and CDR2 (MDHEN, SYDVKM) derive from the germline V gene. Concerning this clone itself: Its antigen is currently not known. No much larger clonotype is one base removed from it; base qualities were not supplied.

The cohort comprised more than 550 healthy bone marrow donors. At the time of sampling, every cohort member was nominally healthy, though immune exposures that went unrecorded were likely present. The donor was CMV seronegative and belonged to the group of 352 seronegative cohort members. A peripheral blood sample was collected from each donor, and TCR beta sequencing was performed on peripheral blood mononuclear cells. The Qiagen DNeasy Blood Extraction Kit was used to extract genomic DNA from the blood cell samples. The sequence derives from a female donor in good health and CMV-seronegative. The rearranged segments are TRBV28 and TRBJ1-5; no D gene call is confident. The sequencing input was PBMCs. The encoded CDR3 is CASSFIGVGQPQHF. The DNA sequence is given as TGTGCCAGCAGTTTTATCGGGGTGGGCCAGCCCCAGCATTTT. The full variable domain, with segments outside the CDR3 supplied by the reference TRBV28 and TRBJ1-5 proteins, appears as DVKVTQSSRYLVKRTGEKVFLECVQDMDHENMFWYRQDPGLGLRLIYFSYDVKMKEKGDIPEGYSVSREKKERFSLILESASTNQTSMYLCASSFIGVGQPQHFGDGTRLSIL.